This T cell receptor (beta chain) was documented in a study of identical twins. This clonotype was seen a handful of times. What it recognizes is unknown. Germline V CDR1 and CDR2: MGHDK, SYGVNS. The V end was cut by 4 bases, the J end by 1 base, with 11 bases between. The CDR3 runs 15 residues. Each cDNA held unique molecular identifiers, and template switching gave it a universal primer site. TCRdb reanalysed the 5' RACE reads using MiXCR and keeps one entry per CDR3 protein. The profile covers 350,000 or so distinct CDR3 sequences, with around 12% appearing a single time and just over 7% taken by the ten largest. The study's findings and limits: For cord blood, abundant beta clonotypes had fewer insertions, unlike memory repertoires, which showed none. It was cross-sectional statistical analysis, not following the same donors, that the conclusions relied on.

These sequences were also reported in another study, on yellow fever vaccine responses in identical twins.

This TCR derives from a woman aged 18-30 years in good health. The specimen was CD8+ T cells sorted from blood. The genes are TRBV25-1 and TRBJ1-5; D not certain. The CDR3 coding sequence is TGTGCCAGCAGTGGAGGTTGGGGAAGCAATCAGCCCCAGCATTTT. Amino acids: CASSGGWGSNQPQHF.